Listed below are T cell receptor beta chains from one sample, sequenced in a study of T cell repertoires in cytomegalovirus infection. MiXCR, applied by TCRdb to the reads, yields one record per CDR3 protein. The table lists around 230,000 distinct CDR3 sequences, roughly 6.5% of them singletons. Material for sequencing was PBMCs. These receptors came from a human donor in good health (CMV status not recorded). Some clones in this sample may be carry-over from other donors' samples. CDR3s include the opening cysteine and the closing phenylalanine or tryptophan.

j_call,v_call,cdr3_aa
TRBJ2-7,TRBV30,CAWSVRGGSYEQYF
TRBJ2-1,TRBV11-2,CASSLDRISYNEQFF
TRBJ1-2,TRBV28,CASSFGGSIGYTF
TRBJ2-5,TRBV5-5,CASRSGTDQETQYF
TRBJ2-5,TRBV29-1,CSAGGETQYF
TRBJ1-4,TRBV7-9,CASSLRGVQATNEKLFF
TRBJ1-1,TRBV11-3,CASSFRDRVGNTEAFF
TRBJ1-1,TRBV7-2,CASSLAVGETEAFF
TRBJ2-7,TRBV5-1,CASSSGDYEQYF
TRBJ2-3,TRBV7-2,CASSLGGLAGGLTDTQYF
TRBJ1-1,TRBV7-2,CASRSDRLNTEAFF
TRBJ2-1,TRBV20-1,CSAHPGLAGEQFF
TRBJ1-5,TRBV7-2,CASSLLRQGRDSNQPQHF
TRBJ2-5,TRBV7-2,CASSLGPAGRQETQYF
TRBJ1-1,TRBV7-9,CASSATGTGGMNTEAFF
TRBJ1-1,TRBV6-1,CASSLGQGAGSSTEAFF
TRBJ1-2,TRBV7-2,CASSLVGGGYTF
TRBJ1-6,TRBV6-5,CASSYGGQGNSPLHF
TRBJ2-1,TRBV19,CASGPLAGPGNEQFF
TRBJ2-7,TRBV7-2,CASSLGPGGSYEQYF
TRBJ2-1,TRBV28,CASSLSSNEQFF
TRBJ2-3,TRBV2,CASNRDRGDTQYF
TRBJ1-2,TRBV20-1,CSARDPIQGGGGYTF
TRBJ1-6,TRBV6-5,CASSYSQGQGNSPLHF
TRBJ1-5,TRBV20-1,CSARPLPRGGNQPQHF
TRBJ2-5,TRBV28,CASSLRAGGVETQYF
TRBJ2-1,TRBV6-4,CASTQSGGVPWGEQFF
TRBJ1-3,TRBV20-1,CSARDLAGNTIYF
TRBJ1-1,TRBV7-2,CASSLGAGMNTEAFF
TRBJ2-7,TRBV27,CASSAGGKMEQYF
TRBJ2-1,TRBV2,CASSTSGLNNEQFF
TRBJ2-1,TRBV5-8,CASSLAGFSYNEQFF
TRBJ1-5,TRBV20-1,CSARDQVVRQHF
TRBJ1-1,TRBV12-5,CASGLASAEAFF
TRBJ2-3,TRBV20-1,CSARDWGSSTDTQYF
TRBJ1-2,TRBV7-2,CASSLTRGYTF
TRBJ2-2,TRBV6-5,CASGYRGNTGELFF
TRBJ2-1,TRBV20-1,CSARGAGGYQGNEQFF
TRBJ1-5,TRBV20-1,CSASDSNQPQHF
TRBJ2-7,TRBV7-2,CASSLGVGYEQYF
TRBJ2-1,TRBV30,CAWSWGGEQFF
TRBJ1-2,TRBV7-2,CASSLDGGKPNYGYTF
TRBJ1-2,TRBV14,CASSQAARNYGYTF
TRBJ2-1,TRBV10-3,CAISESTGGIFYNEQFF
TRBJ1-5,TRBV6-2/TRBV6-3,CASKTSGINQPQHF